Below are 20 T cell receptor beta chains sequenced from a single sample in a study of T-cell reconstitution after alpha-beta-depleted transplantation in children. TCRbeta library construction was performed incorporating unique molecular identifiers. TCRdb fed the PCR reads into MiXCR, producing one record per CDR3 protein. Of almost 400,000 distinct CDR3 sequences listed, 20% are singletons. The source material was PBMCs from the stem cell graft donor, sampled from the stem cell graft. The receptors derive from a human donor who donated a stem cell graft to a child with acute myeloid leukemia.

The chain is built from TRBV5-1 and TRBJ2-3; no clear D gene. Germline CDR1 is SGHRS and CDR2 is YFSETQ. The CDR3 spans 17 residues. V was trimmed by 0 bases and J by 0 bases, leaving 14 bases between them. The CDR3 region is CASSLAKASTSTDTQYF. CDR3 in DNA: TGCGCCAGCAGCTTGGCTAAGGCTTCCACTAGCACAGATACGCAGTATTTT.

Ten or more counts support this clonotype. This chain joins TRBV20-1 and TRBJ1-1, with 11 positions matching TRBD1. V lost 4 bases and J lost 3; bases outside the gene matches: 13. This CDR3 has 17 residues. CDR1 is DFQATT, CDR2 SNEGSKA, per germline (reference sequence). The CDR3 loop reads CSAKNSDRGRGYTEAFF. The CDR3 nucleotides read TGCAGTGCTAAAAACTCGGACAGGGGGCGAGGGTACACTGAAGCTTTCTTT.

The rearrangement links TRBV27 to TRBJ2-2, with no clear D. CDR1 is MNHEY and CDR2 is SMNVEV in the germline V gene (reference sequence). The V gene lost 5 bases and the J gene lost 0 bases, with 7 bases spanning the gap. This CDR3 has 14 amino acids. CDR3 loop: CASSDNANTGELFF. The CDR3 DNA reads TGTGCCAGCAGTGATAACGCGAACACCGGGGAGCTGTTTTTT.

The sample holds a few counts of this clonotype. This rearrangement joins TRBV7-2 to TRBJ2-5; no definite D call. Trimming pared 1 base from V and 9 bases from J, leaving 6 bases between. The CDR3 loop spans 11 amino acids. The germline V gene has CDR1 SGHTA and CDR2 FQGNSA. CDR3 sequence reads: CASSLDWAQYF. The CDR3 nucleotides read TGTGCCAGCAGCTTAGACTGGGCCCAGTACTTC.

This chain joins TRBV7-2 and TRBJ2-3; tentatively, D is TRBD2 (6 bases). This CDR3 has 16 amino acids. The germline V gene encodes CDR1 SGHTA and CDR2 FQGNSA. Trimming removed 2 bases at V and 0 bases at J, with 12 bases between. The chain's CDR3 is CASSLRSGPSTDTQYF. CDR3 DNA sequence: TGTGCCAGCAGCTTACGAAGCGGGCCTAGCACAGATACGCAGTATTTT.

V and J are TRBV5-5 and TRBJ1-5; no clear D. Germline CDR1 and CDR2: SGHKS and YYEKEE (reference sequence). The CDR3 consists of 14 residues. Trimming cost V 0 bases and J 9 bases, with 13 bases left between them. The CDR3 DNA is TGTGCCAGCAGCTTGGAGCCGGGGATCCCGCCCCAGCATTTT. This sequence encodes CASSLEPGIPPQHF.

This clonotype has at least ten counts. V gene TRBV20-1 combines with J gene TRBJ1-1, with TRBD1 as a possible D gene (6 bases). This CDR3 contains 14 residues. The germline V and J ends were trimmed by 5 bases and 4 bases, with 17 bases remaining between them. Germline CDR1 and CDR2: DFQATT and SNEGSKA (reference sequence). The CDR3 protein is CSASIGGRSTEAFF. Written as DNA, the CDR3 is TGCAGTGCTTCGATAGGGGGTCGGAGCACTGAAGCTTTCTTT.

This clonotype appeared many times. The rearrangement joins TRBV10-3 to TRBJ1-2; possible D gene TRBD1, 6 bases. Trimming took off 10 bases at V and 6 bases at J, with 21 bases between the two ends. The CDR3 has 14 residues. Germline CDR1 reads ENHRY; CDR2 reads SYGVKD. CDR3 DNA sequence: TGTGCCACCGCTACCACGGAAAACAGGGATGGCTACACCTTC. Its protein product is CATATTENRDGYTF.

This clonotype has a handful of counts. The CDR3 region is CASRPQGGFQPQHF. Here the CDR3 DNA reads TGTGCCAGCAGGCCTCAGGGGGGATTTCAGCCCCAGCATTTT. The rearrangement joins TRBV12-3 or TRBV12-4 to TRBJ1-5; TRBD1 agrees at 7 bases. V trimming: 6 bases; J trimming: 6 bases; junction bases outside the gene matches: 8. This CDR3 region has 14 residues.

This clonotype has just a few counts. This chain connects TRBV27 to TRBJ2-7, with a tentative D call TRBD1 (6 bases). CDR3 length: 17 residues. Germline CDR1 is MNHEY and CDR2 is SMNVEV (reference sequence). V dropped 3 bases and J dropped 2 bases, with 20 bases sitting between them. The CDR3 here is CASSLSLGTPNTYEQYF. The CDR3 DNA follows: TGTGCCAGCAGTTTGTCCCTCGGGACACCAAATACCTACGAGCAGTACTTC.

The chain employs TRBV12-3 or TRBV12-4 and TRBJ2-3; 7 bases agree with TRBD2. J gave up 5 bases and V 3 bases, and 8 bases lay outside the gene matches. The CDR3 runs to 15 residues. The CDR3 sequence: CASSFAGVNQDTQYF. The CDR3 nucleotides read TGTGCCAGCAGTTTCGCGGGAGTGAACCAAGATACGCAGTATTTT.

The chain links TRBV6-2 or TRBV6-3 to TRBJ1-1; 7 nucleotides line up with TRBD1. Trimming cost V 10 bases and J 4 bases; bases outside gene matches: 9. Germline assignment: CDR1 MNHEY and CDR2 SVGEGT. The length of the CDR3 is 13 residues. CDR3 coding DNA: TGTGCCACCCAACAGGGGTTGAGCACTGAAGCTTTCTTT. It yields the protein CATQQGLSTEAFF.

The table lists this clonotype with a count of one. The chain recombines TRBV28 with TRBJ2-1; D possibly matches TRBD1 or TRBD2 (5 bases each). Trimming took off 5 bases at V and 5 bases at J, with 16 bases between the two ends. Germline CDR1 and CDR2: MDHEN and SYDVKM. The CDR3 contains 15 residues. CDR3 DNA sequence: TGTGCCAGCAGTGTCGGGGCCGCAGGGAACAATGAGCAGTTCTTC. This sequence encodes CASSVGAAGNNEQFF.

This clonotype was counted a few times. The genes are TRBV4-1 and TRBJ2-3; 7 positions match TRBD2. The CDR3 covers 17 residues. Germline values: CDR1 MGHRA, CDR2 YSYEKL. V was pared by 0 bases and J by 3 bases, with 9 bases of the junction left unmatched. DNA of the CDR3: TGCGCCAGCAGCCAAGATAGGCTGGCTAGCGGTACAGATACGCAGTATTTT. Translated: CASSQDRLASGTDTQYF.

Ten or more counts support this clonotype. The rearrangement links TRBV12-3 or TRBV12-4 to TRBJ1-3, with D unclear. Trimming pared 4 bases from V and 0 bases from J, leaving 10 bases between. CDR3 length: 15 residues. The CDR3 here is CASSSTPSSGNTIYF. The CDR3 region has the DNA TGTGCCAGCAGTTCTACACCTTCCTCTGGAAACACCATATATTTT.

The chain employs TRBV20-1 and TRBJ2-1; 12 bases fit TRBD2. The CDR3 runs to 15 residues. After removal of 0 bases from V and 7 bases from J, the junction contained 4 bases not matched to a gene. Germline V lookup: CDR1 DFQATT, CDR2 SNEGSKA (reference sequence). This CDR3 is CSARDSTSGSNEQFF. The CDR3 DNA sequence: TGCAGTGCTAGAGATTCGACTAGCGGGAGTAATGAGCAGTTCTTC.

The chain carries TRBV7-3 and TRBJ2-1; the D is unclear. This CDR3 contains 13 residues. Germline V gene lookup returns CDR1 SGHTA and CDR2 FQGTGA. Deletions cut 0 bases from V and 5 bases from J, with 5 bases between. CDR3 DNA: TGTGCCAGCAGCTTAACCCGGAACAATGAGCAGTTCTTC. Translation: CASSLTRNNEQFF. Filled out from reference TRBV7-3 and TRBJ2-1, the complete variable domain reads GAGVSQTPSNKVTEKGKYVELRCDPISGHTALYWYRQSLGQGPEFLIYFQGTGAADDSGLPNDRFFAVRPEGSVSTLKIQRTERGDSAVYLCASSLTRNNEQFFGPGTRLTVL.

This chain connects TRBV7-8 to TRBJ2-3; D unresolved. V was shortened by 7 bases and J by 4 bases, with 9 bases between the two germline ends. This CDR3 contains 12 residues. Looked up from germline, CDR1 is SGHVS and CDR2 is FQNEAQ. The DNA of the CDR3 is TGTGCCAGCACTAAAGGCGCAGATACGCAGTATTTT. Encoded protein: CASTKGADTQYF. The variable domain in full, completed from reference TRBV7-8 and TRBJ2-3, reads GAGVSQSPRYKVAKRGQDVALRCDPISGHVSLFWYQQALGQGPEFLTYFQNEAQLDKSGLPSDRFFAERPEGSVSTLKIQRTQQEDSAVYLCASTKGADTQYFGPGTRLTVL.

The CDR3 is CASSLGRFSYEQYF. For the CDR3, the DNA is TGTGCCAGCAGCTTAGGCCGCTTCTCCTACGAGCAGTACTTC. The gene calls are TRBV7-8 and TRBJ2-7; no reliable D call. V lost 1 base to trimming and J lost 0 bases, with 7 bases between them. CDR1 and CDR2 (germline): SGHVS, FQNEAQ. The CDR3 covers 14 residues.

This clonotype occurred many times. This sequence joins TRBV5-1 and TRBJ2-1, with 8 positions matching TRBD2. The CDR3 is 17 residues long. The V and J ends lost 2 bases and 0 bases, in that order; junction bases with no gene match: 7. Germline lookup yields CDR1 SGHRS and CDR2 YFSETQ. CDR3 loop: CASSFATSGSSYNEQFF. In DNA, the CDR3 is TGCGCCAGCAGCTTCGCTACTAGCGGCAGCTCCTACAATGAGCAGTTCTTC.